The entry below gives a single T cell receptor beta chain sequence along with its context. Its antigen is not identified. The data are from a study of cytomegalovirus exposure and HLA in healthy donors. The study, taken as a whole, reports: Many donors shared some public TCRs, even though most TCR sequences were rare. HLA allele associations emerged for around 15,000 TCR beta sequences in a later analysis, at 0.05 false discovery rate. Several V segments, TRBV6-2 and TRBV6-3 among them, could not be told apart and were dropped.

The CDR3 is 15 residues long. Germline V CDR1 and CDR2: SGHAT, FQNNGV. The junction had 9 bases not matched to a gene; V was cut back by 3 bases and J by 9 bases. 13 Jbeta primers and 60 Vbeta primers were used for the PCR. Generated by immunoSEQ multiplex PCR, the TCRdb table keeps only in-frame clones and is missing some. The table has some 120,000 clones, 73% seen once; the top ten hold approximately 4.3%. The sequencing input was PBMCs. This TCR was recovered from a man in his sixties in good health and CMV-seropositive. This chain joins TRBV11-2 and TRBJ2-1; TRBD2 aligns across 9 bases. The CDR3 region has the DNA TGTGCCAGCAGCTTGAGCGGGGGGTCCGCCCGTGAGCAGTTCTTC. Its translation is CASSLSGGSAREQFF.